The 9 T cell receptor beta chains below were found in one sample sequenced in a study of T cells in Graves' hyperthyroidism and ophthalmopathy. It was RNA transcripts that yielded the amplified TCR beta CDR3 regions. Initially, a first-round RT-PCR of the TCR CDR3 employed the HTBI primer set. A single record per CDR3 protein comes from TCRdb applying MiXCR to the multiplex PCR reads. The repertoire holds around 190,000 distinct CDR3 sequences, with about a sixth as singletons. The sequenced material came from blood. The source of these receptors is a woman in her forties or fifties with Graves' hyperthyroidism.

This clonotype was seen a handful of times. This rearrangement joins TRBV27 to TRBJ1-5; 10 bases fit TRBD1. The CDR3 is 15 amino acids. V trimming: 3 bases; J trimming: 7 bases; junction bases outside the gene matches: 6. Per the germline V gene, CDR1 is MNHEY and CDR2 is SMNVEV (reference sequence). CDR3: CASSFSRTGGQPQHF. CDR3 nucleotides: TGTGCCAGCAGTTTTTCTAGGACAGGGGGACAGCCCCAGCATTTT.

This clonotype has a count of ten or more. The chain combines TRBV7-9 with TRBJ2-2; D is uncertain. V was clipped by 1 base and J by 3 bases, with 9 bases between them. In germline, CDR1 is SEHNR, CDR2 FQNEAQ (reference sequence). The CDR3 runs to 15 residues. CDR3 protein: CASSLDTGYTGELFF. The CDR3 region has the DNA TGTGCCAGCAGCTTAGATACTGGATACACCGGGGAGCTGTTTTTT.

This clonotype was detected a few times. The chain links TRBV15 to TRBJ1-5, with 7 bases matching TRBD1. The CDR3 covers 16 residues. V trimming: 0 bases; J trimming: 5 bases; junction bases outside the gene matches: 7. CDR1 and CDR2 (germline): LNHNV, YYDKDF (reference sequence). CDR3 nucleotides: TGTGCCACCAGCAGAGACGCCGGGACAGTATATCAGCCCCAGCATTTT. It translates to CATSRDAGTVYQPQHF.

This clonotype was detected many times. V usage is TRBV20-1 and J usage is TRBJ2-7, with a possible D match to TRBD2 (5 bases). Germline V CDR1 and CDR2: DFQATT, SNEGSKA (reference sequence). V lost 0 bases to trimming and J lost 3 bases, with 12 bases between them. This CDR3 comprises 14 residues. The DNA for the CDR3 is TGCAGTGCTAGAGATGATTGGGGAGTCTACGAGCAGTACTTC. This encodes CSARDDWGVYEQYF.

This clonotype was counted ten times or more. CDR3 nucleotides: TGTGCCACCAGAGACCACACTGAAGCTTTCTTT. Translating gives CATRDHTEAFF. This chain joins TRBV6-2 or TRBV6-3 and TRBJ1-1; D uncertain. The CDR3 extends over 11 amino acids. CDR1 is MNHEY, CDR2 SVGEGT, per germline. V was clipped by 10 bases and J by 3 bases, with 9 bases between them.

The V and J genes are TRBV30 and TRBJ2-6, with 13 bases matching TRBD2. CDR3 length: 17 amino acids. Germline lookup yields CDR1 GTSNPN and CDR2 SVGIG (reference sequence). The ends lost 4 bases at V and 5 bases at J; junction bases unmatched: 8. The chain's CDR3 is CAWKTSGGSTRANVLTF. The CDR3 bases are TGTGCCTGGAAGACTAGCGGGGGGTCGACGAGGGCCAACGTCCTGACTTTC.

This clonotype has ten or more counts. The J gene is TRBJ2-7, the V gene TRBV11-2, with a weak D call TRBD1 (6 bases). This CDR3 is built from 14 residues. Germline V gives CDR1 SGHAT, CDR2 FQNNGV. The V end lost 10 bases, the J end lost 0 bases, and 16 bases lay between the germline ends. CDR3 nucleotides: TGTGCCACCCTCCGGGACACCCTCTCCTACGAGCAGTACTTC. Amino acids: CATLRDTLSYEQYF.

This clonotype was seen repeatedly, ten times or more. The chain has TRBV9 and TRBJ2-1; 10 bases align to TRBD2. Germline V gives CDR1 SGDLS, CDR2 YYNGEE. J was trimmed by 8 bases and V by 0 bases; bases with no gene match: 5. The CDR3 covers 15 residues. The CDR3 DNA follows: TGTGCCAGCAGCGTAGTAGCGGGAGGTAAACATGAGCAGTTCTTC. Amino acids: CASSVVAGGKHEQFF.

Turning to this clonotype: A much larger clone is a single base away; this may be a read error. The CDR3 DNA reads TGTGCCAGCAGTCGGGACAGCATGAACGCTGAAGCTTTCTTT. Translated: CASSRDSMNAEAFF. V and J are TRBV12-3 or TRBV12-4 and TRBJ1-1, with TRBD1 matching over 7 bases. The CDR3 runs 14 residues.